This TCR beta chain derives from a study of beta chain features in type 1 diabetes. Study outcomes and limitations: Cells carrying high TCR expression could end up over-represented when cDNA is sequenced.

This clone was detected only a few times. Its antigen is as yet unknown. CDR3 length: 14 amino acids. V was trimmed by 6 bases and J by 5 bases, leaving 17 bases between them. Germline values: CDR1 KGHSH, CDR2 LQKENI. It was one heparinised blood draw, averaging about 116 mL, that each donor gave. Using CD45RO/CCR7/CD25/CD127/CD95/CD27, CD4+ naive, central memory, regulatory and stem cell-like memory cells were sorted. Expressed TCRB transcripts were sequenced after all isolated RNA was converted to cDNA. The method was immunoSEQ multiplex PCR; TCRdb's version includes in-frame clones alone and lacks a portion of them. This sample has 900,000 or so clones, with 15% to 20% found just once.

Sequenced input: naive CD4+ T cells from blood. The chain joins TRBV18 to TRBJ2-7; tentative D call: TRBD1 (5 bases). The receptor was derived from a woman aged 18-29 years in good health. The chain's CDR3 is CASSQGPKPHEQYF. CDR3 nucleotides: TGTGCCAGCTCCCAGGGCCCCAAACCCCACGAGCAGTACTTC.